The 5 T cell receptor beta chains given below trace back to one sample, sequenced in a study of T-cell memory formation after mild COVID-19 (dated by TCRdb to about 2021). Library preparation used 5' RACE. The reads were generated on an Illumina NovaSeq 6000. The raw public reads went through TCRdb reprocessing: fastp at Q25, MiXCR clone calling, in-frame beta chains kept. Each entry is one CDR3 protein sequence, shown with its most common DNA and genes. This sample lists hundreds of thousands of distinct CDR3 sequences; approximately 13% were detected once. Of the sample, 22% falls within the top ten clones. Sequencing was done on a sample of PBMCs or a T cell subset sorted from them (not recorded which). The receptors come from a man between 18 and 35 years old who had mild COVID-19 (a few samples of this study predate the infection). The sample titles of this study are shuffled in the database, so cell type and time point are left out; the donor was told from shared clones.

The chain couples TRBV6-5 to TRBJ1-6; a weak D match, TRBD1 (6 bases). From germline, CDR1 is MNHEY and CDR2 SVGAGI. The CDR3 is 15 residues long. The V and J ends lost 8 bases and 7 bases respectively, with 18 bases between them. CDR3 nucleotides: TGTGCCAGCCGTTGGGGGGCCGCAGGGAATTCACCCCTCCACTTT. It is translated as CASRWGAAGNSPLHF.

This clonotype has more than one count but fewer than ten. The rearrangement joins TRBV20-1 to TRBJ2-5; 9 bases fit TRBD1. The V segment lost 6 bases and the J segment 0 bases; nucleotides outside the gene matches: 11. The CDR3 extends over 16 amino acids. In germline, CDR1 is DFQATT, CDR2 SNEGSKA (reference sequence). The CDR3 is CSAPPRQGDNQETQYF. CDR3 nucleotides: TGCAGTGCACCCCCGAGACAGGGGGACAACCAAGAGACCCAGTACTTC.

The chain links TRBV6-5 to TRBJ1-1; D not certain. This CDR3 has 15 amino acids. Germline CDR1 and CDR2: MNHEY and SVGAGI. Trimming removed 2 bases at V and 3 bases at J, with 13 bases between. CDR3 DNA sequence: TGTGCCAGCAGTTACGGATGGGCAGGAGACACTGAAGCTTTCTTT. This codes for CASSYGWAGDTEAFF.

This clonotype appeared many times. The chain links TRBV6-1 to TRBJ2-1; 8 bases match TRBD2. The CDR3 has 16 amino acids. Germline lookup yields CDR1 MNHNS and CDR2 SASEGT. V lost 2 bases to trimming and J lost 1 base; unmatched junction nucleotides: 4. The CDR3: CASSEPRGGSYNEQFF. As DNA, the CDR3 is TGTGCCAGCAGTGAACCCCGCGGGGGGTCCTACAATGAGCAGTTCTTC.

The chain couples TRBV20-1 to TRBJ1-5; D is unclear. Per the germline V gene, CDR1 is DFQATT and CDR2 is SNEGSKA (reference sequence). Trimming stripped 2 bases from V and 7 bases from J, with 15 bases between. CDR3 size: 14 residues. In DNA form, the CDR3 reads TGCAGTGCTAGAAGTGGTGCGGAGATCCAGCCCCAGCATTTT. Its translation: CSARSGAEIQPQHF.